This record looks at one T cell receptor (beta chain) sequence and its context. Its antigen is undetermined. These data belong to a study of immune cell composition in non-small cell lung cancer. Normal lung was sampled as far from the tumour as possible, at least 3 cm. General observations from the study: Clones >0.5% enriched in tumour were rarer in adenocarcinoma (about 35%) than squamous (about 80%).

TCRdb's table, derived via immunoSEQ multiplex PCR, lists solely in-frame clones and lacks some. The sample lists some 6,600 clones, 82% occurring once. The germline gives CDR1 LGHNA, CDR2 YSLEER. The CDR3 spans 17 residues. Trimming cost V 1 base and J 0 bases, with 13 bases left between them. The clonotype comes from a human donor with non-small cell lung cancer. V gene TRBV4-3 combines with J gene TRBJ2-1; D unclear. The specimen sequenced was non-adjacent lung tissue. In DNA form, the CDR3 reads TGCGCCAGCAGCCAAGCCACCTCTAGGAACTCCTACAATGAGCAGTTCTTC. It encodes CASSQATSRNSYNEQFF.